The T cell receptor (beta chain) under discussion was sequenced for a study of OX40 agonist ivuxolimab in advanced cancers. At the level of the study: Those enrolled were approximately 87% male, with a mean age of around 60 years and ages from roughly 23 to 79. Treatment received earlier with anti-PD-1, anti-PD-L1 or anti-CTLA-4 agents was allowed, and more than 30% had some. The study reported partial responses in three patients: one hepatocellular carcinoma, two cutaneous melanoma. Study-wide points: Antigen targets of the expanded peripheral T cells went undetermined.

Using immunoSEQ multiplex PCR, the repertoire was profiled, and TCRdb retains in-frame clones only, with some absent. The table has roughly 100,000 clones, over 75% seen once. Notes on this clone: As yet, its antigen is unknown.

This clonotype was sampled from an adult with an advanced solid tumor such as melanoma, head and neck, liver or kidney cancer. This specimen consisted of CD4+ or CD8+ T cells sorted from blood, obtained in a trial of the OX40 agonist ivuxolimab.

CDR3: CASSMLGETQYF. CDR3 bases: TGTGCCAGCAGTATGCTGGGGGAGACCCAGTACTTC. The genes are TRBV7-9 and TRBJ2-5; the D is unclear. The CDR3 runs to 12 residues. The V end was cut by 6 bases, the J end by 5 bases, with 10 bases between. Germline lookup yields CDR1 SEHNR and CDR2 FQNEAQ (reference sequence).